Listed below are T cell receptor beta chains from one sample, sequenced in a study of radiation and T cells in renal cell carcinoma. Libraries were prepared by immunoSEQ multiplex PCR; TCRdb keeps only in-frame clonotypes and omits some of them. The sample includes about 59,000 clones, around 72% of them seen just once. Sample: blood, taken from a patient whose treatment included radiotherapy and nephrectomy. The receptors shown here come from a man in his sixties with renal cell carcinoma. The CDR3 runs from the conserved cysteine through the conserved F or W. The D gene is left open where the match is weak. Clone size is shown for a subset of rows, as once, few, many or a class of expanded clone.

DNA | CDR3 | J | D | size | V
TGTGCCTGGAGGGGGTCCCACAATGAGCAGTTCTTC | CAWRGSHNEQFF | TRBJ2-1 | . | . | TRBV30
TGTGCCACCAGCCGGGACAGTCGGTATGCTGAAAAACTGTTTTTT | CATSRDSRYAEKLFF | TRBJ1-4 | TRBD1 | . | TRBV15
TGTGCCAGCTCGGGGTGGTATGGCTACACCTTC | CASSGWYGYTF | TRBJ1-2 | . | . | TRBV9
TGTGCCAGCAGCTTGGAGGAGGGGGCGGTTTCTAACTATGGCTACACCTTC | CASSLEEGAVSNYGYTF | TRBJ1-2 | TRBD1 | . | TRBV5-6
TGTGCCAGTAGCCCGGACAATTTGATCGCGGTTGCAACTAATGAAAAACTGTTTTTT | CASSPDNLIAVATNEKLFF | TRBJ1-4 | . | once | TRBV19
TGCGCCAGCAGTCAATCGAGGACGGTGGAATTCATGAACACTGAAGCTTTCTTT | CASSQSRTVEFMNTEAFF | TRBJ1-1 | . | . | TRBV23-1
TGTGCCAGCAGTGACTCGGGGCAGGGAACAGATACGCAGTATTTT | CASSDSGQGTDTQYF | TRBJ2-3 | . | once | TRBV6-4
TGCGCCAGCAGCCAAGGTCTAGCGGATATCTCCTACGAGCAGTACTTC | CASSQGLADISYEQYF | TRBJ2-7 | TRBD2 | few | TRBV4-1
TGTGCCAGCAGCGAGCCTAAAGTAGGAAACACCATATATTTT | CASSEPKVGNTIYF | TRBJ1-3 | . | . | TRBV7-9
TGTGCCAGCAGTTATCTTAATCCCACTGAAGCTTTCTTT | CASSYLNPTEAFF | TRBJ1-1 | . | . | TRBV6-9
TGCAGTCATCGGAGCTCCTACAATGAGCAGTTCTTC | CSHRSSYNEQFF | TRBJ2-1 | . | . | TRBV29-1
TGTGCCACGCACTCCGGCGGGACTCTAACAGATACGCAGTATTTT | CATHSGGTLTDTQYF | TRBJ2-3 | . | . | TRBV15
TGTGCCAGCAGCCTCAGGCAGAATCAGCCCCAGCATTTT | CASSLRQNQPQHF | TRBJ1-5 | . | . | TRBV7-8
TGTGCCAGCAGCCAAGGACACGCCGATAATTCACCCCTCCACTTT | CASSQGHADNSPLHF | TRBJ1-6 | . | . | TRBV14
TGCGCCAGCAGCCCCAGGGGGCTCGATGGCTACACCTTC | CASSPRGLDGYTF | TRBJ1-2 | TRBD1 | once | TRBV5-1
TGTGCCAGCAGCTGGGGAATAGACAGGTTCCAAGAGACCCAGTACTTC | CASSWGIDRFQETQYF | TRBJ2-5 | . | few | TRBV5-6
TGTGCCAGTAGTATAGATCACGAAAAACTGTTTTTT | CASSIDHEKLFF | TRBJ1-4 | . | few | TRBV19
TGTGCCAGCAGTTTAAGGTTCCCGACAGGGACGGCCTACGAGCAGTACTTC | CASSLRFPTGTAYEQYF | TRBJ2-7 | TRBD1 | . | TRBV27
TGTGCCAGCAGCTTAGACCCCCCCGGGGGCTCTGGAAACACCATATATTTT | CASSLDPPGGSGNTIYF | TRBJ1-3 | . | . | TRBV7-6
TGTGCCAGCAGCTTGGCTAACACAGATACGCAGTATTTT | CASSLANTDTQYF | TRBJ2-3 | . | . | TRBV7-2
TGTGCCAGCTCACGTGGACAGGGGCGCACAGATACGCAGTATTTT | CASSRGQGRTDTQYF | TRBJ2-3 | TRBD1 | . | TRBV18
TGTGCCAGCAGCTTATCGGGGTACACCGGGGAGCTGTTTTTT | CASSLSGYTGELFF | TRBJ2-2 | . | . | TRBV7-9
TGTGCCTGGAGTGTACTAGGACAGCCAACCACCTACAATGAGCAGTTCTTC | CAWSVLGQPTTYNEQFF | TRBJ2-1 | . | . | TRBV30
TGTGCCAGCAGCACAGAGGACCGGGGGGGTTGGCAAGAGACCCAGTACTTC | CASSTEDRGGWQETQYF | TRBJ2-5 | TRBD2 | . | TRBV11-3
TGCGCCAGCAGCTTGGCCCGGGATTCCATTCAGTACTTC | CASSLARDSIQYF | TRBJ2-4 | . | . | TRBV5-1
TGCGCCAGCAGCTTGGTAGTCAGGTTGTCTAGCACAGATACGCAGTATTTT | CASSLVVRLSSTDTQYF | TRBJ2-3 | . | . | TRBV5-1
TGTGCCATCAGTGAGACTAGCGACTACAATGAGCAGTTCTTC | CAISETSDYNEQFF | TRBJ2-1 | TRBD2 | . | TRBV10-3
TGTGCCAGCAGCTTAGTACTAGCGGCAGAGTACGAGCAGTACTTC | CASSLVLAAEYEQYF | TRBJ2-7 | TRBD2 | . | TRBV7-2
TGTGCCAGCAGCCAAGGTGCTAGCGTCACCGGGGAGCTGTTTTTT | CASSQGASVTGELFF | TRBJ2-2 | . | . | TRBV4-2
TGTGCCAGCAGTCCTCGGGGGGCCGAAAACACCATATATTTT | CASSPRGAENTIYF | TRBJ1-3 | . | . | TRBV7-9
TGTGCCAGCAGTTCATACCGGGACAGCAGGCAGTATTTT | CASSSYRDSRQYF | TRBJ2-3 | TRBD1 | . | TRBV7-2
TGCGCCAGCAGCCAAGTGTCAGGGGGCGCCTACACCTTC | CASSQVSGGAYTF | TRBJ1-2 | TRBD1 | . | TRBV4-3
TGTGCCTGGAGTAAGGGTGACAATCAGCCCCAGCATTTT | CAWSKGDNQPQHF | TRBJ1-5 | . | few | TRBV30
TGTGCCATCAGTGAGTCTACAGGGATCACAGATACGCAGTATTTT | CAISESTGITDTQYF | TRBJ2-3 | . | . | TRBV10-3
TGCGCCAGCAGCTTCTCAGACAGGGAAATAGATACGCAGTATTTT | CASSFSDREIDTQYF | TRBJ2-3 | TRBD1 | once | TRBV5-1
TGTGCCAGCAGTACTAGTTATGCCACAGATACGCAGTATTTT | CASSTSYATDTQYF | TRBJ2-3 | . | few | TRBV7-2
TGTGCCACCAGCAGGGGACAACAGATTAACTATGGCTACACCTTC | CATSRGQQINYGYTF | TRBJ1-2 | . | . | TRBV15
TGTGCCAGTAGTCTCTCGGGACAGGGGGCCTCTGGAAACACCATATATTTT | CASSLSGQGASGNTIYF | TRBJ1-3 | TRBD1 | . | TRBV19